The 11 T cell receptor beta chains presented below share a single source sample, sequenced in a study of OX40 agonist ivuxolimab in advanced cancers. Library preparation was by the immunoSEQ multiplex PCR assay. TCRdb mirrors the immuneACCESS table, restricted to in-frame sequences. Some clones are absent from its copies; in checked studies, under half trace to an unresolved V gene, and the reason for the others is unknown. This sample is represented by over 40,000 clones; roughly 87% of them were singletons. The top ten constitute around 14% of the sample. The sample here was CD4+ or CD8+ T cells sorted from blood, taken in a trial of the OX40 agonist ivuxolimab. The receptors were sampled from an adult with an advanced solid tumor such as melanoma, head and neck, liver or kidney cancer.

This chain links TRBV5-8 with TRBJ1-2; no reliable D call. Germline CDR1 and CDR2: SGHTS and YDEGEE. V dropped 3 bases and J dropped 9 bases, with 9 bases sitting between them. The length of the CDR3 is 11 residues. CDR3 DNA: TGTGCCAGCAGCTATCCCCGGAGCTACACCTTC. It yields the protein CASSYPRSYTF.

This rearrangement joins TRBV7-6 to TRBJ2-5; D remains unclear. The CDR3 is 13 amino acids. V lost 6 bases and J lost 0, with 8 bases in between. Germline CDR1 SGHVS, CDR2 FNYEAQ. Here the CDR3 DNA reads TGTGCCAGCAGTTCTCCGGACCAAGAGACCCAGTACTTC. It specifies CASSSPDQETQYF.

The chain combines TRBV6-5 with TRBJ2-1, with 8 bases identical to TRBD1. Germline CDR1 and CDR2: MNHEY and SVGAGI. The CDR3 has 15 residues. V dropped 4 bases and J dropped 1; count of bases not matched to a gene: 3. In nucleotides, the CDR3 is TGTGCCAGCAGTTCAGGGGGCAGGTCCTACAATGAGCAGTTCTTC. Protein product: CASSSGGRSYNEQFF.

This rearrangement joins TRBV29-1 to TRBJ2-1; 7 bases fit TRBD2. This CDR3 is 16 amino acids long. J lost 1 base, V lost 1 base, and 7 bases had no gene match. Germline CDR1 is SQVTM and CDR2 is ANQGSEA. CDR3 protein: CSVEGEFSGSYNEQFF. CDR3 bases: TGCAGCGTTGAAGGGGAATTTAGCGGGTCCTACAATGAGCAGTTCTTC.

The chain combines TRBV4-3 with TRBJ2-7; D unclear. Germline CDR1 and CDR2: LGHNA and YSLEER. V lost 0 bases, J lost 9 bases, and 6 bases lay in between. The CDR3 loop spans 11 amino acids. The CDR3: CASSQDLVQYF. The CDR3 coding sequence is TGCGCCAGCAGCCAAGACCTCGTGCAGTACTTC.

V gene TRBV5-1 combines with J gene TRBJ2-1; 9 bases are shared with TRBD2. V gave up 4 bases and J gave up 2 bases; unmatched junction bases: 7. The CDR3 spans 16 residues. Germline values: CDR1 SGHRS, CDR2 YFSETQ. The CDR3 sequence: CASSPLAGGPYNEQFF. CDR3 DNA: TGCGCCAGCAGCCCCCTGGCGGGAGGGCCCTACAATGAGCAGTTCTTC.

The V and J genes are TRBV5-5 and TRBJ1-2; TRBD1 agrees at 8 bases. V dropped 0 bases and J dropped 4; count of bases not matched to a gene: 11. Germline V gene data show CDR1 as SGHKS and CDR2 as YYEKEE (reference sequence). This CDR3 comprises 17 residues. Here the CDR3 DNA reads TGTGCCAGCAGCTTGGGAGGATCCAGGGGGCGCAGCTATGGCTACACCTTC. The encoded protein is CASSLGGSRGRSYGYTF.

The genes are TRBV30 and TRBJ2-5; D gene unclear. V lost 4 bases and J 4 bases, leaving 19 bases between the germline ends. Germline V gene sequence: CDR1 GTSNPN, CDR2 SVGIG (reference sequence). This CDR3 spans 15 amino acids. The CDR3 reads CAWTKWSRSIETQYF. The CDR3, as DNA: TGTGCCTGGACGAAGTGGAGCCGTAGTATAGAGACCCAGTACTTC.

This chain connects TRBV19 to TRBJ1-1, with unresolved D. This CDR3 region has 14 residues. CDR1 is LNHDA and CDR2 is SQIVND in the germline V gene (reference sequence). The V end lost 10 bases, the J end lost 0 bases, and 15 bases lay between the germline ends. DNA of the CDR3: TGTGCCACTAAGCTAGAGGGTATGAACACTGAAGCTTTCTTT. It yields the protein CATKLEGMNTEAFF.

The V call is TRBV7-9, the J call TRBJ2-2, with TRBD1 identical over 8 bases. V dropped 5 bases and J dropped 7; count of bases not matched to a gene: 9. The CDR3 consists of 15 residues. Germline CDR1 reads SEHNR; CDR2 reads FQNEAQ (reference sequence). CDR3 sequence (DNA): TGTGCCAGCAGCATCTCTGCAGGGGGCGGCGGGGAGCTGTTTTTT. It encodes CASSISAGGGGELFF.

The DNA for the CDR3 is TGTGCCAGCTCACCACCATCCACAGATACGCAGTATTTT. Protein sequence: CASSPPSTDTQYF. The gene calls are TRBV18 and TRBJ2-3; D gene ambiguous. The CDR3 has 13 amino acids. Looked up from germline, CDR1 is KGHSH and CDR2 is LQKENI. V lost 0 bases, J lost 2 bases, and 3 bases lay in between.